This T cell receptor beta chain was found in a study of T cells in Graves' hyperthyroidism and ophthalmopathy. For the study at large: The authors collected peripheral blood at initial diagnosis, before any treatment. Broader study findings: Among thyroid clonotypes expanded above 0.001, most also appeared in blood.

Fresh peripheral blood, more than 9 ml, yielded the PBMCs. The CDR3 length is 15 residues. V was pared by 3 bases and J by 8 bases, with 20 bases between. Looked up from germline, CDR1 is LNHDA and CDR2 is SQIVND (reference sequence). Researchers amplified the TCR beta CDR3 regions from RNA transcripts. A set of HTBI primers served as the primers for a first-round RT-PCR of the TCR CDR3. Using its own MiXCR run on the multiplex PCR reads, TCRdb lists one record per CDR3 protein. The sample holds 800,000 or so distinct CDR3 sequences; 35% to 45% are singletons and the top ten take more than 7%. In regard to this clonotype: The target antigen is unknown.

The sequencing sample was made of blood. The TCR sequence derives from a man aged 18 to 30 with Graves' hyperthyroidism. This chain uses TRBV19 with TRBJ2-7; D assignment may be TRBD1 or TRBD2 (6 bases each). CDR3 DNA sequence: TGTGCCAGTAGTATGACCGGGAGCGGACAGCCCCAGCAGTACTTC. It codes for CASSMTGSGQPQQYF.